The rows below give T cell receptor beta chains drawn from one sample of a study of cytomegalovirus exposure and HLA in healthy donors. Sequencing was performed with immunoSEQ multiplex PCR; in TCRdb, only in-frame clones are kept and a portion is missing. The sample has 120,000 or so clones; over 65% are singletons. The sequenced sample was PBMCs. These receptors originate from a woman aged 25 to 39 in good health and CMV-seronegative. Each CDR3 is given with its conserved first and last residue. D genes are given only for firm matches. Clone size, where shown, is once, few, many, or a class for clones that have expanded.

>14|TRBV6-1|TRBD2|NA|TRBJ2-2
TGTGCCAGTAGGCGGGGGTTCGAAACCGGGGAGCTGTTTTTT
CASRRGFETGELFF
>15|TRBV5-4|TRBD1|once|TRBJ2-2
TGTGCCAGCAGCTTGGGTGGACAGGGTCTAAGGGAGCTGTTTTTT
CASSLGGQGLRELFF
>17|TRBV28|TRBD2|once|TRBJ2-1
TGTGCCAGCAGTGGGGGGACTAGCGGCTACTCCTACAATGAGCAGTTCTTC
CASSGGTSGYSYNEQFF
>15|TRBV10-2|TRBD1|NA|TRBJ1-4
TGCGCCAGCAGCCTAGGGGGACAGGGAGGTGAAAAACTGTTTTTT
CASSLGGQGGEKLFF
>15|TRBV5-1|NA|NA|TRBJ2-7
TGCGCCAGCAGCATTACCGGGACTGACTCCTACGAGCAGTACTTC
CASSITGTDSYEQYF
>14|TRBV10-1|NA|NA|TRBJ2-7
TGCGCCAGCAGTGAGTCCCCAGGGCTGGGGGAGCAGTACTTC
CASSESPGLGEQYF
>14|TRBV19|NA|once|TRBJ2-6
TGTGCCAGTAGCCCCGTCGGTGGGGCCAACGTCCTGACTTTC
CASSPVGGANVLTF
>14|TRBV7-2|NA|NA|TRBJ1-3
TGTGCCAGCAGCCCCCGCGCGGCTGGAAACACCATATATTTT
CASSPRAAGNTIYF
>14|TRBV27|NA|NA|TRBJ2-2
TGTGCCAGCAGTCCAGACAGGTGGGCCGGGGAGCTGTTTTTT
CASSPDRWAGELFF
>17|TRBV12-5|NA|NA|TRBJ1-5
TGTGCTAGTGGTTTGTGGTCCCGGCAGGGAAGCAATCAGCCCCAGCATTTT
CASGLWSRQGSNQPQHF
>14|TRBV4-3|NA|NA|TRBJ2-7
TGCGCCAGCAGCCAAACAGCAAGCTCCTACGAGCAGTACTTC
CASSQTASSYEQYF
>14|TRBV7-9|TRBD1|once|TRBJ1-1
TGTGCCAGCAGCTTGAGGACAGGGAACACTGAAGCTTTCTTT
CASSLRTGNTEAFF
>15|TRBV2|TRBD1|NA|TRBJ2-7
TGTGCCAGCAGCGACGGGACAGCTTTTGACTCCGAGCAGTACTTC
CASSDGTAFDSEQYF
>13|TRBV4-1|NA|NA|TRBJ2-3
TGCGCCAGTTCGGGGGAGGTCACAGATACGCAGTATTTT
CASSGEVTDTQYF
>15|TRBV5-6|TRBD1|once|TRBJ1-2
TGTGCCAGCAGCCTCCAGGGGGCGCATAGGAATGGCTACACCTTC
CASSLQGAHRNGYTF
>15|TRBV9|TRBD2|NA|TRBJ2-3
TGTGCCAGCAGCGCCTTTAGCGGGGGTACAGATACGCAGTATTTT
CASSAFSGGTDTQYF